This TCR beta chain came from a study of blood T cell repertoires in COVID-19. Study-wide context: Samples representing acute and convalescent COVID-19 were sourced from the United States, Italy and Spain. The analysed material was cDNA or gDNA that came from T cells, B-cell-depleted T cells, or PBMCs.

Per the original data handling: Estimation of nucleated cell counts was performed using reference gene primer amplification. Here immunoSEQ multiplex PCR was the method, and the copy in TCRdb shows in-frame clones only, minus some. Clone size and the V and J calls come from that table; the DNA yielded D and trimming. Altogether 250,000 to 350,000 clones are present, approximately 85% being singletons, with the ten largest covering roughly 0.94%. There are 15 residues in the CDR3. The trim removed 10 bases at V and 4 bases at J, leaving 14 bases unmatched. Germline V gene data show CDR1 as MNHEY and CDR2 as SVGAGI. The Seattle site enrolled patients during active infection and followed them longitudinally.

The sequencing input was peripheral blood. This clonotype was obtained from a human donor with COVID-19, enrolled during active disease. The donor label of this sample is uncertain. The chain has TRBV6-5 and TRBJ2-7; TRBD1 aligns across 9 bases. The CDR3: CATKWSGQGSYEQYF. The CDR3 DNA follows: TGTGCCACTAAATGGTCGGGACAGGGATCTTACGAGCAGTACTTC.